Below, 17 T cell receptor beta chains from the same sample are listed, as sequenced in a study of blood T cell repertoires in COVID-19. The table came from immunoSEQ multiplex PCR; TCRdb's copy has only in-frame clones and leaves some out. The table shows 250,000 to 300,000 clones, with approximately 90% occurring only once. Material for sequencing was peripheral blood. These receptors were taken from a man aged 18 to 29 with active or convalescent COVID-19.

The chain has TRBV5-4 and TRBJ1-4; 9 bases line up with TRBD1. In germline, CDR1 is SGHNT, CDR2 YYREEE (reference sequence). This CDR3 region has 15 residues. V shed 1 base and J 6 bases; nucleotides not matched to a gene: 4. CDR3 amino acids: CASSLLGQGDEKLFF. CDR3 coding DNA: TGTGCCAGCAGCTTGTTGGGACAGGGAGATGAAAAACTGTTTTTT.

This clone appeared a few times. The chain links TRBV5-1 to TRBJ2-7; D perhaps matches TRBD2 (6 bases). CDR1 is SGHRS, CDR2 YFSETQ, per germline. Trimming took 5 bases from V and 1 from J, leaving 10 bases between them. CDR3 length: 13 residues. CDR3 nucleotides: TGCGCCAGCAGTTTCCTAGCGTCCTACGAGCAGTACTTC. Its translation: CASSFLASYEQYF.

The J gene is TRBJ1-1, the V gene TRBV4-2, with 8 bases aligning to TRBD1. The CDR3 contains 13 residues. The germline gives CDR1 LGHNA, CDR2 YNFKEQ. The V gene end was trimmed by 8 bases and the J gene end by 3 bases; junction bases not matched to a gene: 5. The CDR3 sequence: CASGQGRDTEAFF. The CDR3 coding sequence is TGTGCCAGCGGACAGGGAAGAGACACTGAAGCTTTCTTT.

The V and J genes are TRBV19 and TRBJ1-5; D remains ambiguous. This CDR3 is built from 13 residues. Trimming took 7 bases from V and 4 from J, leaving 11 bases between them. The germline gives CDR1 LNHDA, CDR2 SQIVND (reference sequence). CDR3 protein: CASKLQINQPQHF. The CDR3 DNA reads as TGTGCCAGTAAGCTCCAAATAAATCAGCCCCAGCATTTT. Based on the CDR3 plus reference TRBV19 and TRBJ1-5, the full variable domain is DGGITQSPKYLFRKEGQNVTLSCEQNLNHDAMYWYRQDPGQGLRLIYYSQIVNDFQKGDIAEGYSVSREKKESFPLTVTSAQKNPTAFYLCASKLQINQPQHFGDGTRLSIL.

The table lists this clone with a count of one. The chain combines TRBV6-6 with TRBJ2-3; D gene uncertain. V lost 6 bases and J lost 1, with 5 bases in between. CDR3 length: 12 residues. Germline assignment: CDR1 MNHNY and CDR2 SVGAGI (reference sequence). For the CDR3, the DNA is TGTGCCAGCAGCCCGGGCACAGATACGCAGTATTTT. It codes for CASSPGTDTQYF.

In DNA, the CDR3 is TGTGCCAGCAGCGTCCGGGGGCGGAGTGGCGGGAGGGCAAATGAGCAGTTCTTC. It codes for CASSVRGRSGGRANEQFF. This chain joins TRBV9 and TRBJ2-1; TRBD2 matches at 9 bases. Germline loops: CDR1 SGDLS, CDR2 YYNGEE. V lost 2 bases to trimming and J lost 7 bases; unmatched junction nucleotides: 16. This CDR3 has 18 amino acids.

The rearrangement uses TRBV7-2 and TRBJ2-1; unclear D gene. Trimming removed 7 bases at V and 1 base at J, with 14 bases between. Germline assignment: CDR1 SGHTA and CDR2 FQGNSA. This CDR3 has 15 amino acids. The CDR3 DNA is TGTGCCAGCAAGTTTCGAAGGAGTTCCTACAATGAGCAGTTCTTC. It is translated as CASKFRRSSYNEQFF.

The V call is TRBV28, the J call TRBJ1-1, with D maybe TRBD1 (6 bases). CDR3 length: 13 residues. Germline assignment: CDR1 MDHEN and CDR2 SYDVKM. Trimming stripped 8 bases from V and 1 base from J, with 11 bases between. The CDR3 sequence is CASSWTENTEAFF. CDR3 nucleotide sequence: TGTGCCAGCTCGTGGACAGAGAACACTGAAGCTTTCTTT.

This clone was detected only a few times. The V and J genes are TRBV28 and TRBJ2-7, with TRBD2 as a possible D gene (6 bases). Between the trimmed V and J ends, which lost 2 bases and 7 bases, there was a span of 15 bases. CDR3 length: 14 residues. Germline V gives CDR1 MDHEN, CDR2 SYDVKM. The CDR3 sequence: CASSLIGGPWEQYF. Here the CDR3 DNA reads TGTGCCAGCAGTTTAATCGGGGGTCCATGGGAGCAGTACTTC.

The J gene is TRBJ2-1, the V gene TRBV6-6; 11 bases map to TRBD2. Per the germline V gene, CDR1 is MNHNY and CDR2 is SVGAGI (reference sequence). Trimming took 6 bases from V and 6 from J; bases not matched to a gene: 7. This CDR3 comprises 15 residues. CDR3 in DNA: TGTGCCAGCAGAGCAGGACTAGCGGGCACCAATGAGCAGTTCTTC. Protein product: CASRAGLAGTNEQFF.

The V gene is TRBV27, the J gene TRBJ1-1; D is ambiguous. The CDR3 spans 13 residues. The V and J ends lost 2 bases and 4 bases respectively, with 8 bases between them. The germline V gene encodes CDR1 MNHEY and CDR2 SMNVEV (reference sequence). CDR3: CASSLGQITEAFF. The DNA for the CDR3 is TGTGCCAGCAGTTTAGGGCAGATCACTGAAGCTTTCTTT.

CDR3 sequence reads: CASSPNRGKGYGYTF. The CDR3 region has the DNA TGTGCCAGCAGCCCCAACAGGGGTAAGGGCTATGGCTACACCTTC. The chain has TRBV3-1 (or the pseudogene TRBV3-2) and TRBJ1-2; 7 bases are shared with TRBD1. Germline loops: CDR1 LGHDT, CDR2 YNNKEL (reference sequence). The CDR3 runs to 15 residues. V lost 4 bases to trimming and J lost 4 bases; unmatched junction nucleotides: 9.

The chain couples TRBV29-1 to TRBJ2-7, with 9 nucleotides matching TRBD1. In germline, CDR1 is SQVTM, CDR2 ANQGSEA. CDR3 length: 13 amino acids. Trimming cost V 7 bases and J 5 bases; bases outside gene matches: 9. The CDR3 here is CSAPGQGAHEQYF. The CDR3 DNA follows: TGCAGCGCCCCGGGACAGGGAGCCCACGAGCAGTACTTC.

The chain is built from TRBV7-2 and TRBJ2-3; D not resolved. Per germline, CDR1 SGHTA and CDR2 FQGNSA. The CDR3 spans 16 residues. Trimming removed 2 bases at V and 4 bases at J, with 16 bases between. The CDR3 region has the DNA TGTGCCAGCAGCTTAATTAGGAGTCAGAGAGCAGATACGCAGTATTTT. This sequence encodes CASSLIRSQRADTQYF.

The rearrangement links TRBV4-1 to TRBJ2-1, with a possible D match to TRBD2 (5 bases). Trimming cost V 0 bases and J 6 bases, with 12 bases left between them. Germline values: CDR1 MGHRA, CDR2 YSYEKL. The length of the CDR3 is 15 residues. CDR3 sequence reads: CASSQDRSGLNEQFF. The CDR3 coding sequence is TGCGCCAGCAGCCAAGATCGCAGCGGACTCAATGAGCAGTTCTTC.

The chain is built from TRBV5-1 and TRBJ1-1; D call uncertain. CDR1 and CDR2 (germline): SGHRS, YFSETQ. V lost 0 bases and J lost 4, with 13 bases in between. The CDR3 runs 15 residues. The CDR3, as DNA: TGCGCCAGCAGCTTGGCGGCAGGCGGGAGCACTGAAGCTTTCTTT. The encoded protein is CASSLAAGGSTEAFF.

This clone turned up a few times. CDR3 sequence (DNA): TGTGCCAGCAGAGACAGGGGGCTGGGATACGAGCAGTACTTC. This encodes CASRDRGLGYEQYF. The chain is built from TRBV6-5 and TRBJ2-7, with 10 bases fitting TRBD1. The CDR3 sequence is 14 residues long. CDR1 MNHEY and CDR2 SVGAGI come from the germline V gene. J gave up 4 bases and V 6 bases, and 6 bases lay outside the gene matches.